This is a list of T cell receptor beta chains from one sample in a study of T cells in narcolepsy. Data came from immunoSEQ multiplex PCR; TCRdb stores just in-frame clones and leaves some out. Here the sample spans fewer than 40,000 clones, about nine tenths being singletons. The sequencing sample was made of CD45RA- memory CD4+ T cells from PBMCs. The receptor set was obtained from a human donor with narcolepsy. Each CDR3 is given with its conserved first and last residue. D genes are given only for firm matches. For some rows the clone size is stated as once, few or many, or as a class when expanded; others skip it.

>TRBV6-1|TRBJ1-1|few|TRBD1
TGTGCCAGCCTGGGGGACAGAAACACTGAAGCTTTCTTT
CASLGDRNTEAFF
>TRBV4-3|TRBJ2-1|NA|TRBD1
TGCGCCAGCAGCCAAGGAGTGGGCAGGGGGAAGAATGAGCAGTTCTTC
CASSQGVGRGKNEQFF
>TRBV6-6|TRBJ1-6|NA|NA
TGTGCCAGCAGTTACGGCCAGCAAAATTCACCCCTCCACTTT
CASSYGQQNSPLHF
>TRBV28|TRBJ1-2|once|NA
TGTGCCAGCAGCCTGCCTGGTCATGGCTACACCTTC
CASSLPGHGYTF
>TRBV28|TRBJ2-7|NA|NA
TGTGCCAGCAGTTTGGCCGGGGCTGCCAACGAGCAGTACTTC
CASSLAGAANEQYF
>TRBV5-4|TRBJ1-2|NA|TRBD1
TGTGCCAGCAGCGCTGGGACAGCTACCTATGGCTACACCTTC
CASSAGTATYGYTF
>TRBV13|TRBJ2-5|NA|TRBD1
TGTGCCAGCAGCTTATTCCAGGGGGCTTGGGAGACCCAGTACTTC
CASSLFQGAWETQYF
>TRBV7-7|TRBJ1-2|NA|TRBD1
TGTGCCAGCAGCTTAGAACAGGGGAACGGCTACACCTTC
CASSLEQGNGYTF
>TRBV5-5|TRBJ2-7|once|NA
TGTGCCAGCAGCCTGGCAAGCGGGCATTTCTACGAGCAGTACTTC
CASSLASGHFYEQYF
>TRBV27|TRBJ1-1|NA|NA
TGTGCCAGCCTGTCGGACGGGGGGTTAAACACTGAAGCTTTCTTT
CASLSDGGLNTEAFF
>TRBV6-6|TRBJ1-1|NA|NA
TGTGCCAGCAAGGACACGCCGAACACTGAAGCTTTCTTT
CASKDTPNTEAFF
>TRBV7-2|TRBJ2-7|NA|NA
TGTGCCAGCAGGCCCGGTCCTAGCAGCTCCTACGAGCAGTACTTC
CASRPGPSSSYEQYF
>TRBV6-1|TRBJ2-2|NA|NA
TGTGCCAGCAGTGGGCCGGTGGGGGGGCGAGACACCGGGGAGCTGTTTTTT
CASSGPVGGRDTGELFF
>TRBV5-1|TRBJ1-3|NA|NA
TGCGCCAGCAGTCAGGGGTCTGGAAACACCATATATTTT
CASSQGSGNTIYF
>TRBV11-3|TRBJ2-5|NA|TRBD2
TGTGCCAGCAGCTTACTAGCGGGGGTCCAAGAGACCCAGTACTTC
CASSLLAGVQETQYF
>TRBV18|TRBJ2-1|NA|NA
TGTGCCAGCTCAGTCCGGGACAACCATCCAAACAATGAGCAGTTCTTC
CASSVRDNHPNNEQFF
>TRBV19|TRBJ2-2|NA|NA
TGTGCCAGTAGTATAGTCGCGGGGGCCTTCACCGGGGAGCTGTTTTTT
CASSIVAGAFTGELFF
>TRBV7-2|TRBJ2-6|NA|NA
TGTGCCAGCAGCTCGGGGCCTGGGGCCAACGTCCTGACTTTC
CASSSGPGANVLTF
>TRBV14|TRBJ2-1|NA|TRBD2
TGTGCCAGCAGCCAAGATTGGGCTAGCGGGCGCGAGCAGTTCTTC
CASSQDWASGREQFF
>TRBV6-1|TRBJ2-3|NA|NA
TGTGCCAGCAGTGCCTCCGGTGGGAGACACACAGATACGCAGTATTTT
CASSASGGRHTDTQYF
>TRBV30|TRBJ1-1|NA|TRBD1
TGTGCCTGGACCCGGACAGGGGTCACTGAAGCTTTCTTT
CAWTRTGVTEAFF
>TRBV9|TRBJ2-7|NA|NA
TGTGCCAGCAGCGCCCAGCCTGACTCTCGGTCCGAGCAGTACTTC
CASSAQPDSRSEQYF
>TRBV6-1|TRBJ1-4|NA|NA
TGTGCCAGCAGTGCACTACCGGGAACAACTAATGAAAAACTGTTTTTT
CASSALPGTTNEKLFF
>TRBV7-2|TRBJ2-2|once|NA
TGTGCCAGCAGCCCGACCTCTGACAGGGAGCTGTTTTTT
CASSPTSDRELFF
>TRBV5-1|TRBJ2-7|NA|TRBD2
TGCGCCAGCAGCCACAGCGGGAGCTCCTACGAGCAGTACTTC
CASSHSGSSYEQYF
>TRBV5-1|TRBJ1-2|NA|TRBD1
TGCGCCAGCAGCCCTGGGCTACAGGGGGCTAACTATGGCTACACCTTC
CASSPGLQGANYGYTF
>TRBV28|TRBJ1-1|NA|TRBD1
TGTGCCAGCAGTTTATTGGACAGGAATGAAGCTTTCTTT
CASSLLDRNEAFF
>TRBV7-2|TRBJ1-5|NA|NA
TGTGCCAGCAGCTTAGGGGTAGGGTCCAATAGCAATCAGCCCCAGCATTTT
CASSLGVGSNSNQPQHF
>TRBV19|TRBJ2-2|NA|NA
TGTGCCAGTAACCGTTGGGGTAGCGTCAACACCGGGGAGCTGTTTTTT
CASNRWGSVNTGELFF
>TRBV7-2|TRBJ2-3|NA|NA
TGTGCCAGCAGCTTCGGAGGGGGCCGCACAGATACGCAGTATTTT
CASSFGGGRTDTQYF
>TRBV6-1|TRBJ2-7|NA|NA
TGTGCCAGCAGTTCCCAGGGGTCCTACGAGCAGTACTTC
CASSSQGSYEQYF
>TRBV18|TRBJ1-5|NA|TRBD1
TGTGCCAGCTCACTTGGACAGGGGGCTGGTCAGCCCCAGCATTTT
CASSLGQGAGQPQHF
>TRBV2|TRBJ2-3|NA|NA
TGTGCCAGTGAAGGACGAGGCACAGATACGCAGTATTTT
CASEGRGTDTQYF
>TRBV18|TRBJ1-1|few|TRBD1
TGTGCCAGCTCATTTAAACAGGGGGGAGTGACTGAAGCTTTCTTT
CASSFKQGGVTEAFF
>TRBV7-8|TRBJ2-1|NA|TRBD2
TGTGCCAGCAGCTTAGCACTAGCGGGGGGAAATGAGCAGTTCTTC
CASSLALAGGNEQFF
>TRBV19|TRBJ1-3|few|NA
TGTGCCAGTAGTATAGATGGCGGCTCTGGAAACACCATATATTTT
CASSIDGGSGNTIYF
>TRBV6-5|TRBJ1-2|NA|NA
TGTGCCAGCAGTTCGACTGCGCCGGGCAGGGGCTACACCTTC
CASSSTAPGRGYTF
>TRBV28|TRBJ1-5|once|TRBD1
TGTGCCAGCAGCACGGGACAGTCGAATCAGCCCCAGCATTTT
CASSTGQSNQPQHF
>TRBV7-9|TRBJ1-5|NA|NA
TGTGCCAGCAGCTTAGGAGAGGGGCTGGGCACTCAGCCCCAGCATTTT
CASSLGEGLGTQPQHF